These T cell receptor beta chains were read from a single sample in a study of cytomegalovirus exposure and HLA in healthy donors. Produced via immunoSEQ multiplex PCR; TCRdb's table is partial and in-frame only. The sample includes some 140,000 clones, about 74% of them seen just once. The sample taken for sequencing was PBMCs. The receptors originated from a woman in her thirties or forties in good health and CMV-seronegative. Both conserved end residues are part of each CDR3. A D gene is named only where the DNA matches it firmly. Some rows mark clone size as missing; the rest say once, few, many or name a class of expanded clone.

abundance: NA; d_gene: TRBD1; j_gene: TRBJ2-7; v_gene: TRBV7-9; CDR3nt: TGTGCCGGCGGAGGGACAGGGATCTACGAGCAGTACTTC; CDR3aa: CAGGGTGIYEQYF
abundance: NA; d_gene: TRBD2; j_gene: TRBJ2-3; v_gene: TRBV5-1; CDR3nt: TGCGCCAGCAGCTTGGGGGATAGCGGGGGTTTCACAGATACGCAGTATTTT; CDR3aa: CASSLGDSGGFTDTQYF
abundance: NA; d_gene: TRBD1; j_gene: TRBJ2-5; v_gene: TRBV5-1; CDR3nt: TGCGCCAGCAGCGGGTTCGTGACAGGGGGCCAAGAGACCCAGTACTTC; CDR3aa: CASSGFVTGGQETQYF
abundance: once; d_gene: NA; j_gene: TRBJ1-2; v_gene: TRBV4-1; CDR3nt: TGCGCCAGCAGCCAAGGTAACAGGGATAACTATGGCTACACCTTC; CDR3aa: CASSQGNRDNYGYTF
abundance: NA; d_gene: TRBD2; j_gene: TRBJ2-7; v_gene: TRBV9; CDR3nt: TGTGCCAGCAGCTTACGGGAGGGGACTTTCAGCTCCTACGAGCAGTACTTC; CDR3aa: CASSLREGTFSSYEQYF
abundance: NA; d_gene: NA; j_gene: TRBJ1-5; v_gene: TRBV7-8; CDR3nt: TGTGCCAGCAGCGCCACAGCACAGGGTGGCAATCAGCCCCAGCATTTT; CDR3aa: CASSATAQGGNQPQHF
abundance: NA; d_gene: NA; j_gene: TRBJ1-5; v_gene: TRBV10-2; CDR3nt: TGCGCCAGCAGTGATCGGACGGCAACGGGGCAGCCCCAGCATTTT; CDR3aa: CASSDRTATGQPQHF
abundance: NA; d_gene: NA; j_gene: TRBJ2-7; v_gene: TRBV5-1; CDR3nt: TGCGCCAGCAGCCAAGTACGACAGCAGAGCTCCTACGAGCAGTACTTC; CDR3aa: CASSQVRQQSSYEQYF
abundance: NA; d_gene: TRBD2; j_gene: TRBJ2-5; v_gene: TRBV5-1; CDR3nt: TGCGCCAGCAGCCCTACGCTAGCGGGGCAAGAGACCCAGTACTTC; CDR3aa: CASSPTLAGQETQYF
abundance: NA; d_gene: TRBD1; j_gene: TRBJ1-1; v_gene: TRBV27; CDR3nt: TGTGCCAGCAGTCCCCGACAGGGAGACACTGAAGCTTTCTTT; CDR3aa: CASSPRQGDTEAFF
abundance: NA; d_gene: TRBD1; j_gene: TRBJ2-2; v_gene: TRBV9; CDR3nt: TGTGCCAGCAGCGCCGGACAGGGGGGCACCGGGGAGCTGTTTTTT; CDR3aa: CASSAGQGGTGELFF
abundance: NA; d_gene: TRBD2; j_gene: TRBJ2-7; v_gene: TRBV4-1; CDR3nt: TGCGCCAGCAGCCCGCCGGGACTAGCGGGAGCCCACGAGCAGTACTTC; CDR3aa: CASSPPGLAGAHEQYF
abundance: NA; d_gene: NA; j_gene: TRBJ1-4; v_gene: TRBV18; CDR3nt: TGTGCCAGCTCACCAGTGAGGAGCGAAGGAAAACTGTTTTTT; CDR3aa: CASSPVRSEGKLFF
abundance: few; d_gene: NA; j_gene: TRBJ1-5; v_gene: TRBV6-5; CDR3nt: TGTGCCAGCAGACCCGGGTCACCGAGCAATCAGCCCCAGCATTTT; CDR3aa: CASRPGSPSNQPQHF
abundance: NA; d_gene: TRBD2; j_gene: TRBJ2-5; v_gene: TRBV11-3; CDR3nt: TGTGCCAGCAGCTTAGGAAACGCGGGAGAGGGAGAGACCCAGTACTTC; CDR3aa: CASSLGNAGEGETQYF
abundance: NA; d_gene: NA; j_gene: TRBJ1-4; v_gene: TRBV6-5; CDR3nt: TGTGCCAGCCGGCCGACAGCTCTCTTTGAAAAACTGTTTTTT; CDR3aa: CASRPTALFEKLFF
abundance: NA; d_gene: NA; j_gene: TRBJ1-4; v_gene: TRBV7-2; CDR3nt: TGTGCCAGCAGCTTAGGGAGGGAGAAGGAAAAACTGTTTTTT; CDR3aa: CASSLGREKEKLFF
abundance: few; d_gene: TRBD1; j_gene: TRBJ1-2; v_gene: TRBV30; CDR3nt: TGTGCCTGGAGTGTTGAGTTCAGGGGACAGGGAGGGGGCTACACCTTC; CDR3aa: CAWSVEFRGQGGGYTF
abundance: NA; d_gene: NA; j_gene: TRBJ2-7; v_gene: TRBV4-1; CDR3nt: TGCGCCAGCAGAGGGGCTACCTCCTACGAGCAGTACTTC; CDR3aa: CASRGATSYEQYF
abundance: NA; d_gene: NA; j_gene: TRBJ2-7; v_gene: TRBV19; CDR3nt: TGTGCCAGTAGTGAACACTCCCAGGTCACCGAGCAGTACTTC; CDR3aa: CASSEHSQVTEQYF
abundance: NA; d_gene: TRBD1; j_gene: TRBJ1-2; v_gene: TRBV10-3; CDR3nt: TGTGCCATCGGATCACAGGGGGACTATGGCTACACCTTC; CDR3aa: CAIGSQGDYGYTF
abundance: NA; d_gene: TRBD1; j_gene: TRBJ2-7; v_gene: TRBV5-1; CDR3nt: TGCGCCAGCAGCTTGGAAGGGACAGGTTTCTCCTACGAGCAGTACTTC; CDR3aa: CASSLEGTGFSYEQYF
abundance: NA; d_gene: NA; j_gene: TRBJ2-7; v_gene: TRBV5-4; CDR3nt: TGTGCCAGCAGCCCGCTAAGGGGAAGCTCCTACGAGCAGTACTTC; CDR3aa: CASSPLRGSSYEQYF
abundance: NA; d_gene: TRBD2; j_gene: TRBJ2-5; v_gene: TRBV27; CDR3nt: TGTGCCAGCAAGGGACTAGCGGGGGCGGGAGAGACCCAGTACTTC; CDR3aa: CASKGLAGAGETQYF
abundance: NA; d_gene: TRBD1; j_gene: TRBJ1-2; v_gene: TRBV5-1; CDR3nt: TGCGCCAGCAGCTTCGATGGACAGGGGAACTATGGCTACACCTTC; CDR3aa: CASSFDGQGNYGYTF
abundance: NA; d_gene: NA; j_gene: TRBJ1-3; v_gene: TRBV10-3; CDR3nt: TGTGCCATCAGTGAGTCGGGGCAAGATCCTGGAAACACCATATATTTT; CDR3aa: CAISESGQDPGNTIYF
abundance: NA; d_gene: TRBD1; j_gene: TRBJ2-5; v_gene: TRBV6-1; CDR3nt: TGTGCCTCATCAGCCCGACAGGGACGGGAGACCCAGTACTTC; CDR3aa: CASSARQGRETQYF
abundance: NA; d_gene: TRBD2; j_gene: TRBJ2-7; v_gene: TRBV6-1; CDR3nt: TGTGCCAGCAGTGCGACTAGCGGGACCTACGAGCAGTACTTC; CDR3aa: CASSATSGTYEQYF
abundance: NA; d_gene: NA; j_gene: TRBJ1-2; v_gene: TRBV6-1; CDR3nt: TGTGCCAGCAGTGGAACCGGGACGGGAAGCGGGGGCTACACCTTC; CDR3aa: CASSGTGTGSGGYTF
abundance: NA; d_gene: TRBD1; j_gene: TRBJ2-7; v_gene: TRBV19; CDR3nt: TGTGCCAGCCGAGGACAGGGGAGGTCCTACGAGCAGTACTTC; CDR3aa: CASRGQGRSYEQYF
abundance: NA; d_gene: NA; j_gene: TRBJ2-4; v_gene: TRBV6-5; CDR3nt: TGTGCCAGCAGCCCAGCCCAGGCAGCCAAAAACATTCAGTACTTC; CDR3aa: CASSPAQAAKNIQYF
abundance: NA; d_gene: NA; j_gene: TRBJ2-3; v_gene: TRBV29-1; CDR3nt: TGCCGCGTCGGGACACAGAGCACAGATACGCAGTATTTT; CDR3aa: CRVGTQSTDTQYF
abundance: once; d_gene: NA; j_gene: TRBJ2-1; v_gene: TRBV2; CDR3nt: TGTGCCAGCAACGAGAGGAGGGACGGAGAGCAGTTCTTC; CDR3aa: CASNERRDGEQFF
abundance: NA; d_gene: NA; j_gene: TRBJ1-4; v_gene: TRBV29-1; CDR3nt: TGCAGCGTTCAGTTGATGGGGGCAGATGAAAAACTGTTTTTT; CDR3aa: CSVQLMGADEKLFF
abundance: NA; d_gene: TRBD1; j_gene: TRBJ2-1; v_gene: TRBV7-9; CDR3nt: TGTGCCAGCTTCAGGGGGATGGGTGACGATGAGCAGTTCTTC; CDR3aa: CASFRGMGDDEQFF
abundance: NA; d_gene: NA; j_gene: TRBJ1-1; v_gene: TRBV7-6; CDR3nt: TGTGCCAGCAGCTTAAAGGAGGGAACTGAAGCTTTCTTT; CDR3aa: CASSLKEGTEAFF
abundance: NA; d_gene: NA; j_gene: TRBJ1-1; v_gene: TRBV5-1; CDR3nt: TGCGCCAGCAGCCCCAGTCGGGAGGGAATGAACACTGAAGCTTTCTTT; CDR3aa: CASSPSREGMNTEAFF
abundance: NA; d_gene: TRBD1; j_gene: TRBJ2-5; v_gene: TRBV5-1; CDR3nt: TGCGCCAGCAGCTTCCAGGGGGATAGGGAGACCCAGTACTTC; CDR3aa: CASSFQGDRETQYF
abundance: NA; d_gene: NA; j_gene: TRBJ1-1; v_gene: TRBV25-1; CDR3nt: TGTGCCAGCAGTGAATCTAGTGACAGCGAAGCTTTCTTT; CDR3aa: CASSESSDSEAFF
abundance: once; d_gene: NA; j_gene: TRBJ2-7; v_gene: TRBV5-6; CDR3nt: TGTGCCAGCAGCCTAACGACAATGAAGTACTTC; CDR3aa: CASSLTTMKYF
abundance: NA; d_gene: TRBD2; j_gene: TRBJ2-7; v_gene: TRBV5-1; CDR3nt: TGCGCCAGCAGCTTGGTGCCTAGCGGCTCCTACGAGCAGTACTTC; CDR3aa: CASSLVPSGSYEQYF
abundance: NA; d_gene: TRBD1; j_gene: TRBJ2-3; v_gene: TRBV10-3; CDR3nt: TGTGCCATCAGTGATATTGGGACAGAACAGTATTTT; CDR3aa: CAISDIGTEQYF
abundance: NA; d_gene: TRBD1; j_gene: TRBJ2-1; v_gene: TRBV5-1; CDR3nt: TGCGCCAGCAGCTTACAACCGGGACAGGGTCACAATGAGCAGTTCTTC; CDR3aa: CASSLQPGQGHNEQFF
abundance: NA; d_gene: NA; j_gene: TRBJ1-2; v_gene: TRBV9; CDR3nt: TGTGCCAGCAGCGTAGTGATGGGCGGGGGCTACACCTTC; CDR3aa: CASSVVMGGGYTF
abundance: NA; d_gene: NA; j_gene: TRBJ2-7; v_gene: TRBV30; CDR3nt: TGTGCCTGGAGGGGGCTAGCGTCCTCCTACGAGCAGTACTTC; CDR3aa: CAWRGLASSYEQYF
abundance: few; d_gene: NA; j_gene: TRBJ1-3; v_gene: TRBV5-5; CDR3nt: TGTGCCAGCAGCTTAACGTACAGAATCTCTGGAAACACCATATATTTT; CDR3aa: CASSLTYRISGNTIYF
abundance: once; d_gene: NA; j_gene: TRBJ1-3; v_gene: TRBV5-1; CDR3nt: TGCGCCAGCAGCTACTCTCAGGGGTTAAGTGGAAACACCATATATTTT; CDR3aa: CASSYSQGLSGNTIYF
abundance: NA; d_gene: NA; j_gene: TRBJ2-5; v_gene: TRBV19; CDR3nt: TGTGCCAGTAGTATATACAGGAATCCCCAAGAGACCCAGTACTTC; CDR3aa: CASSIYRNPQETQYF
abundance: NA; d_gene: TRBD1; j_gene: TRBJ1-2; v_gene: TRBV7-9; CDR3nt: TGTGCCAGCAGCTTCCTAGGGGGCGGCTATGGCTACACCTTC; CDR3aa: CASSFLGGGYGYTF
abundance: few; d_gene: NA; j_gene: TRBJ2-7; v_gene: TRBV2; CDR3nt: TGTGCCAGCAGTGAATACAGGTACGAGCAGTACTTC; CDR3aa: CASSEYRYEQYF
abundance: few; d_gene: NA; j_gene: TRBJ1-5; v_gene: TRBV10-3; CDR3nt: TGTGCCATCAGAGCAGGGGACCGTAACAATCAGCCCCAGCATTTT; CDR3aa: CAIRAGDRNNQPQHF
abundance: NA; d_gene: NA; j_gene: TRBJ1-1; v_gene: TRBV2; CDR3nt: TGTGCCAATACGCAGGATCCTGTAGAAGCTTTCTTT; CDR3aa: CANTQDPVEAFF
abundance: NA; d_gene: NA; j_gene: TRBJ1-2; v_gene: TRBV7-2; CDR3nt: TGTGCCAGCAGCCAATTACTGCTTTCTGGCTACACCTTC; CDR3aa: CASSQLLLSGYTF
abundance: NA; d_gene: TRBD1; j_gene: TRBJ1-1; v_gene: TRBV29-1; CDR3nt: TGCAGCGTCCCTGACAGGGTGAAAGGAGCTTTCTTT; CDR3aa: CSVPDRVKGAFF